Listed here are 11 T cell receptor beta chains from one sample, sequenced in a study of T cell responses to AZD1222 COVID-19 vaccine (dated by TCRdb to about 2021). Receptors were amplified or captured by the immunoSEQ multiplex PCR assay. This is the immuneACCESS table as TCRdb keeps it, with only in-frame sequences that have V and J called. A part of the clones is gone; compared with another copy, unresolved V genes explain less than half, and the rest is unexplained. This sample holds around 94,000 clones; 84% were observed only once. The ten largest clones capture 15% to 20% of the sample. Sample time point, as interpreted from the label and publication: baseline before first vaccination. Sequences were derived from peripheral blood, sampled on day 0 of AZD1222 vaccination. Receptor source: an adult in good health.

This CDR3 is CSVEGSARNTEAFF. In DNA form, the CDR3 reads TGCAGCGTTGAGGGGTCCGCTAGGAACACTGAAGCTTTCTTT. V and J are TRBV29-1 and TRBJ1-1; D gene uncertain. CDR1 SQVTM and CDR2 ANQGSEA come from the germline V gene. This CDR3 contains 14 residues. V shed 3 bases and J shed 1 base, with 12 bases lying between them.

The V call is TRBV20-1, the J call TRBJ2-3, with 10 bases that match TRBD2. The J segment lost 3 bases and the V segment lost 3 bases, leaving 15 bases of the junction unmatched. Per the germline V gene, CDR1 is DFQATT and CDR2 is SNEGSKA (reference sequence). The CDR3 is 18 amino acids. CDR3 nucleotide sequence: TGCAGTGCTAGTCTTGTGACTATGTTTAGCGGGGGGACAGATACGCAGTATTTT. Its protein is CSASLVTMFSGGTDTQYF.

V is TRBV5-5 and J is TRBJ2-7, with D perhaps TRBD2 (8 bases). Germline values: CDR1 SGHKS, CDR2 YYEKEE (reference sequence). V was clipped by 3 bases and J by 6 bases, with 16 bases between them. The CDR3 runs 14 residues. CDR3 sequence reads: CASSYPGGGGEQYF. CDR3 coding DNA: TGTGCCAGCAGCTACCCGGGAGGGGGCGGCGAGCAGTACTTC. Drawing the rest from reference TRBV5-5 and TRBJ2-7, the complete variable domain is DAGVTQSPTHLIKTRGQQVTLRCSPISGHKSVSWYQQVLGQGPQFIFQYYEKEERGRGNFPDRFSARQFPNYSSELNVNALLLGDSALYLCASSYPGGGGEQYFGPGTRLTVT.

By sample fraction, this clone is medium-sized. This sequence joins TRBV28 and TRBJ2-2; D is undetermined. V lost 3 bases to trimming and J lost 3 bases, with 8 bases between them. CDR3 length: 14 amino acids. Germline V gene data show CDR1 as MDHEN and CDR2 as SYDVKM. CDR3 loop: CASSLFLDTGELFF. DNA of the CDR3: TGTGCCAGCAGTTTGTTTTTAGACACCGGGGAGCTGTTTTTT.

This chain joins TRBV5-6 and TRBJ1-5; D possibly corresponds to TRBD1 (6 bases). CDR3 length: 18 amino acids. V was trimmed by 3 bases and J by 1 base, leaving 20 bases between them. Germline V gives CDR1 SGHDT, CDR2 YYEEEE. The CDR3 DNA follows: TGTGCCAGCAGCTCCGGACAGTTTAATATACTGAGCAATCAGCCCCAGCATTTT. As protein: CASSSGQFNILSNQPQHF.

V and J are TRBV18 and TRBJ1-1; D not resolved. This CDR3 has 16 residues. The germline V gene has CDR1 KGHSH and CDR2 LQKENI. Trimming shortened V by 6 bases and J by 1 base, and 18 bases separated the two germline ends. The CDR3 loop is CASSPRHGEQNTEAFF. DNA of the CDR3: TGTGCCAGCTCGCCCCGACACGGGGAACAGAACACTGAAGCTTTCTTT.

V and J are TRBV5-1 and TRBJ2-5, with a weak D call TRBD2 (6 bases). The CDR3 covers 14 residues. The V and J ends lost 4 bases and 7 bases respectively, with 17 bases between them. CDR1 SGHRS and CDR2 YFSETQ come from the germline V gene. CDR3 nucleotide sequence: TGCGCCAGCAGCGGAGGGACCGCATGGGGGACCCAGTACTTC. Residues: CASSGGTAWGTQYF.

The CDR3 sequence is CASSPHGASIDTQYF. As DNA, the CDR3 is TGTGCCAGCTCACCCCATGGGGCCTCCATAGATACGCAGTATTTT. The rearrangement links TRBV5-4 to TRBJ2-3; possibly TRBD1 for D (5 bases). The CDR3 runs to 15 residues. CDR1 SGHNT and CDR2 YYREEE come from the germline V gene (reference sequence). The V end lost 7 bases, the J end lost 5 bases, and 20 bases lay between the germline ends.

The chain employs TRBV7-9 and TRBJ1-4, with a possible D match to TRBD1 (5 bases). CDR3 size: 15 residues. Germline assignment: CDR1 SEHNR and CDR2 FQNEAQ (reference sequence). Trimming took 6 bases from V and 7 from J, leaving 18 bases between them. CDR3 DNA sequence: TGTGCCAGCAGTAGAGAAGGGGAGGGGAGTGAAAAACTGTTTTTT. This codes for CASSREGEGSEKLFF.

This clone was counted between two and nine times. The V gene is TRBV7-2, the J gene TRBJ2-7, with 8 bases that match TRBD2. Germline CDR1 SGHTA, CDR2 FQGNSA. The CDR3 consists of 18 residues. Germline trimming cut 1 base from V and 1 base from J; bases unmatched to any gene: 12. The CDR3 spells CASSLGPSGRAPSYEQYF. The CDR3 nucleotides are TGTGCCAGCAGCTTAGGACCCAGCGGGAGAGCTCCATCCTACGAGCAGTACTTC.

The chain has TRBV4-3 and TRBJ2-7, with D unclear. The V gene lost 0 bases and the J gene lost 2 bases, with 14 bases spanning the gap. CDR3 size: 16 residues. Germline V gene sequence: CDR1 LGHNA, CDR2 YSLEER. The CDR3 sequence: CASSQDPRTLPYEQYF. The CDR3 DNA is TGCGCCAGCAGCCAAGATCCCCGTACCCTCCCCTACGAGCAGTACTTC.